This TCR beta chain was found in a study of T cells in Graves' hyperthyroidism and ophthalmopathy. RNA transcripts yielded amplified TCR beta CDR3 regions. TCR CDR3 underwent first-round RT-PCR with the HTBI primer set. TCRdb itself ran the multiplex PCR reads through MiXCR, one entry per CDR3 protein. The sample contains about 570,000 distinct CDR3 sequences, 35% to 55% of which appear only once. Uncontrolled infection, other autoimmune disease, pregnancy or lactation led to exclusion. The source of this sequence is an adult woman with Graves' disease, either hyperthyroidism or ophthalmopathy (not recorded which). Material for sequencing was peripheral blood or thyroid tissue (not recorded which).

CDR3 DNA sequence: TGTGCCAGCAGCAGAACCGGGACCACCTCTGGGGCCAACGTCCTGACTTTC. As protein: CASSRTGTTSGANVLTF. The rearrangement joins TRBV9 to TRBJ2-6, with D perhaps matching TRBD1 or TRBD2 (5 bases each). There are 17 residues in the CDR3. The germline V gene has CDR1 SGDLS and CDR2 YYNGEE. V shed 4 bases and J shed 0 bases, with 14 bases lying between them.